The 5 T cell receptor beta chains below all came from one sample that was sequenced in a study of T-cell reconstitution after alpha-beta-depleted transplantation in children. Unique molecular identifiers were incorporated when the TCRbeta library was constructed. TCRdb independently ran MiXCR on the PCR reads; one entry per CDR3 protein. The sample holds 500,000 to 650,000 distinct CDR3 sequences, over 9.5% seen once. Sequencing was performed on PBMCs, mostly from graft donor cells, taken 180 days after TCRalphabeta/CD19-depleted stem cell transplant. The receptor set was obtained from a female patient between 2 and 10 years old who had a stem cell transplant for aplastic anemia, so the T cells may come from the graft donor.

The gene calls are TRBV28 and TRBJ2-3; no firm D call. The V end lost 6 bases, the J end lost 0 bases, and 7 bases lay between the germline ends. Per the germline V gene, CDR1 is MDHEN and CDR2 is SYDVKM. The length of the CDR3 is 13 residues. Written as DNA, the CDR3 is TGTGCCAGCAGAAGAAGGAGCACAGATACGCAGTATTTT. It is translated as CASRRRSTDTQYF.

This chain links TRBV12-3 or TRBV12-4 with TRBJ2-1, with 9 bases identical to TRBD1. The CDR3 has 15 residues. V gave up 2 bases and J gave up 8 bases; unmatched junction bases: 7. The CDR3 nucleotides read TGTGCCAGCAGTTTATTCGGGACAGGGTATGATGAGCAGTTCTTC. Its translation is CASSLFGTGYDEQFF.

This clonotype occurred a few times. The V and J genes are TRBV7-4 and TRBJ2-5; a possible D gene is TRBD2 (5 bases). Trimming stripped 10 bases from V and 5 bases from J, with 23 bases between. The CDR3 length is 15 residues. Germline V lookup: CDR1 SGHVT, CDR2 SQSDAQ. DNA for the CDR3: TGTGCCAACGCGCCCCGGGGTAATATGACGGAGACCCAGTACTTC. Translating gives CANAPRGNMTETQYF.

This clonotype was counted only a few times. V gene TRBV20-1 combines with J gene TRBJ2-7, with 7 bases aligning to TRBD2. The CDR3 has 14 residues. Looked up from germline, CDR1 is DFQATT and CDR2 is SNEGSKA (reference sequence). The V gene end was trimmed by 0 bases and the J gene end by 3 bases; junction bases not matched to a gene: 5. The DNA for the CDR3 is TGCAGTGCTAGAGAATTGGCTAGCGGCTACGAGCAGTACTTC. As protein: CSARELASGYEQYF.

This clonotype was seen many times. J is TRBJ2-2 and V is TRBV12-3 or TRBV12-4; D unclear. V was cut by 2 bases and J by 0 bases, with 4 bases left in between. This CDR3 contains 14 residues. The CDR3 nucleotides read TGTGCCAGCAGTTTAACTGCGAACACCGGGGAGCTGTTTTTT. Its protein is CASSLTANTGELFF.